The source of this T cell receptor (beta chain) is a study of graft-versus-host responses after intestinal transplantation. Study-level background: Isolated intestinal, liver-intestinal, or multivisceral transplants had been given to the recipients.

This CDR3 has 15 amino acids. Germline CDR1 SGHVS, CDR2 FQNEAQ. Between the trimmed V and J ends, which lost 5 bases and 0 bases, there was a span of 13 bases. With respect to this clone: What it binds is not known.

Whole-study results and caveats: Graft-donor T cell macrochimerism in patients accompanied high graft-versus-host to host-versus-graft clonal ratios in allografts.

Generated by immunoSEQ multiplex PCR, the TCRdb table keeps only in-frame clones and is missing some. The sample gives 80,000 to 95,000 clones, 88% of which show up once; around 0.3% is in the top ten. This specimen consisted of unstimulated CD4+ T cells sorted from spleen or lymph node cells, obtained before transplant. The receptor's source is a human donor who was the organ donor for an intestinal transplant. The chain combines TRBV7-8 with TRBJ1-2, with D possibly matching TRBD1 (6 bases). CDR3 bases: TGTGCCAGCAGCGGCTACAGGGCTCCTAACTATGGCTACACCTTC. This codes for CASSGYRAPNYGYTF.